This T cell receptor beta chain was obtained from a study of PD-1 blockade in classical Hodgkin lymphoma. This clone came up once. Libraries were prepared by immunoSEQ multiplex PCR; TCRdb keeps only in-frame clonotypes and omits some of them. The repertoire holds 30,000 or so clones, over 75% seen once, with 2.4% in the top ten. All the patients suffered relapse after autologous stem cell transplantation, and brentuximab vedotin exposure differed. Using magnetic negative selection, the CD4+ T cells were separated out of thawed PBMCs. Trimming left V 5 bases short and J 7 bases short, with 14 bases between. From germline, CDR1 is MNHEY and CDR2 SVGAGI. The CDR3 contains 14 residues.

The receptor was derived from a human donor with classical Hodgkin lymphoma. The sequences come from CD4+ T cells from blood, collected at baseline. The V call is TRBV6-5, the J call TRBJ1-4; a weak D match, TRBD1 (6 bases). This CDR3 reads CASSLSGEIEKLFF. The CDR3 DNA follows: TGTGCCAGCAGTCTCTCAGGGGAGATTGAAAAACTGTTTTTT.